These T cell receptor beta chains were read from a single sample in a study of T cell repertoires in cytomegalovirus infection. TCRdb reanalysed the reads using MiXCR and keeps one entry per CDR3 protein. The sample records roughly 77,000 distinct CDR3 sequences, about 4% being singletons. The sample consisted of PBMCs. The origin of the receptors is a human donor in good health (CMV status not recorded). Some clones in this sample may be carry-over from other donors' samples. CDR3s include the opening cysteine and the closing phenylalanine or tryptophan. Each record gives: J gene, V gene, clone size, D gene, CDR3 DNA, CDR3 protein. D genes are given only for firm matches. The size field reads once, few, many or a size class.

J: TRBJ1-3; V: TRBV28; size: many; D: NA; DNA: TGTGCCAGCAACAACCAGGGTGCTGGAAACACCATATATTTT; CDR3: CASNNQGAGNTIYF
J: TRBJ2-1; V: TRBV2; size: many; D: NA; DNA: TGTGCCAGCAGTGGGGAAATAAGCTCCTACAATGAGCAGTTCTTC; CDR3: CASSGEISSYNEQFF
J: TRBJ2-5; V: TRBV7-2; size: many; D: NA; DNA: TGTGCCAGCAGCTTAGGTAGCTTTGGTGAGACCCAGTACTTC; CDR3: CASSLGSFGETQYF
J: TRBJ2-7; V: TRBV7-6; size: many; D: NA; DNA: TGTGCCAGCAGCTCCCTACGGGTCCACGAGCAGTACTTC; CDR3: CASSSLRVHEQYF
J: TRBJ1-1; V: TRBV7-2; size: many; D: NA; DNA: TGTGCCAGCAGCTTAAATCAGAAGGGAATCACTGAAGCTTTCTTT; CDR3: CASSLNQKGITEAFF
J: TRBJ2-3; V: TRBV7-8; size: few; D: TRBD1; DNA: TGTGCCAGCAGCGCTGGACAGGGAACAGATACGCAGTATTTT; CDR3: CASSAGQGTDTQYF
J: TRBJ2-7; V: TRBV7-6; size: many; D: NA; DNA: TGTGCCAGCAGCTTTTGGGGGAGGAGCTCCTACGAGCAGTACTTC; CDR3: CASSFWGRSSYEQYF
J: TRBJ2-7; V: TRBV7-2; size: many; D: TRBD2; DNA: TGTGCCAGCAGCTTGGGCCCGGCGGGAGATTACGAGCAGTACTTC; CDR3: CASSLGPAGDYEQYF
J: TRBJ2-3; V: TRBV7-2; size: many; D: NA; DNA: TGTGCCAGCAGCTCGGGTGGGGCGATGACAGATACGCAGTATTTT; CDR3: CASSSGGAMTDTQYF
J: TRBJ2-7; V: TRBV28; size: many; D: TRBD1; DNA: TGTGCCAGCAGTTTAGTCTCGCAGGGGGTGGGATACGAGCAGTACTTC; CDR3: CASSLVSQGVGYEQYF
J: TRBJ1-4; V: TRBV7-8; size: many; D: TRBD1; DNA: TGTGCCAGCAGCTCCACGGGCAGGGGGAATGAAAAACTGTTTTTT; CDR3: CASSSTGRGNEKLFF
J: TRBJ2-1; V: TRBV7-8; size: many; D: NA; DNA: TGTGCCAGCAGCTTCACAGGGGAGCAGTTCTTC; CDR3: CASSFTGEQFF
J: TRBJ2-5; V: TRBV19; size: many; D: TRBD2; DNA: TGTGCCAGTAGTGGGACTAGCGGACAACAGACCCAGTACTTC; CDR3: CASSGTSGQQTQYF